This is a list of T cell receptor beta chains from one sample in a study of blood T cell repertoires in COVID-19. Generated by immunoSEQ multiplex PCR, the TCRdb table keeps only in-frame clones and is missing some. The sample includes roughly 81,000 clones, around 87% of them seen just once. The source material was peripheral blood. The receptors were sampled from a man between 35 and 55 years old with acute or convalescent COVID-19. The conserved cysteine and the conserved F or W are not part of the CDR3 here. A D gene is named only where the DNA matches it firmly.

D gene,V gene,CDR3 protein
TRBD1,TRBV9,ASSVALNRGANEKLF
TRBD1,TRBV29-1,SVENLGQGIDNEQF
-,TRBV29-1,SVIRGGGYEQY
-,TRBV12-3/TRBV12-4,ASSPGYYGYT
-,TRBV27,ASSPGWNTEAF
-,TRBV6-6,ASSYHRDRDQPQH
TRBD1,TRBV12-3/TRBV12-4,ASSLTGVQPQH
-,TRBV2,ASRLQAATNEKLF
TRBD2,TRBV10-3,AISGTSGDPGDTQY
TRBD2,TRBV5-1,ASSLGGLAGADTQY
TRBD1,TRBV7-9,ASSHRGGRGYT
-,TRBV19,ASSLGGVEAF
TRBD1,TRBV6-5,ASRAGGSSYGYT
-,TRBV2,ASMGWGLSMDTEAF
-,TRBV27,ASSLAGDGYT
-,TRBV5-1,ASSLAGSYEQY
-,TRBV5-1,ASSAYTGTSTDTQY
TRBD1,TRBV12-5,ASGLGQGNSPLH
-,TRBV7-3,ASSPVEGGAQGEQY
-,TRBV5-4,ASSLVARKETQY
TRBD1,TRBV5-1,ASRAGGDSNQPQH
TRBD1,TRBV19,ASNRGTETQY
TRBD2,TRBV6-5,ASRAGLAGSYEQY
TRBD2,TRBV10-1,ASSATQFFSGRDTGELF
TRBD1,TRBV30,AWSPGTGVVF
-,TRBV9,ASSVATGPTAYNEQF
TRBD2,TRBV4-2,ASSQEWSGSGNEQY
-,TRBV27,ASSLRRGLGYT
TRBD1,TRBV10-3,AISERGQGGNQPQH
TRBD1,TRBV23-1,ASTWQGANYGYT
-,TRBV6-1,ASSEAPNEEQY
-,TRBV9,ASSVQGVSEAF
-,TRBV6-2/TRBV6-3,ASSYYAGRGIDEQY
TRBD2,TRBV5-6,ASSLAGYSGVETQY
TRBD1,TRBV29-1,SVADAQGSRAF
-,TRBV9,ASSPHPAGTDTQY
TRBD1,TRBV3-1/TRBV3-2,ASSTPTGSTGNTIY
TRBD1,TRBV29-1,SVAATGFTEAF
TRBD2,TRBV5-8,ASSSRLAGFEQY
-,TRBV19,ASTKTGVYNEQF
TRBD1,TRBV12-5,ASGLGRGLDYGYT
-,TRBV11-3,ASSLVAGTNTGELF
-,TRBV7-9,ASTTGSLANEKLF
-,TRBV11-2,ASSPRLISSGNTIY
-,TRBV5-1,ASSLGLDTDTQY
-,TRBV4-1,ASSQAGGNYGYT
-,TRBV19,ASSPRPNEKLF
TRBD1,TRBV5-4,ATQGAGETQY
TRBD1,TRBV5-1,ASSRGQGNTEAF
TRBD1,TRBV10-3,ATQGARDSPLH
-,TRBV5-1,ASSSGGTDTQY
TRBD1,TRBV19,ASSIPGQGREKLF
-,TRBV15,ATSRDPGSYEQY
-,TRBV11-2,ASSLEGGLDEKLF
-,TRBV7-3,ASSLIGPGRWYSNQPQH